Each of the 5 T cell receptor beta chains below was sequenced from the same sample in a study of neurological immune-mediated disorders (dated by TCRdb to about 2019). Library creation used 5' RACE. TCRdb shows the sequencer as Illumina HiSeq 2500. TCRdb reprocessing: public reads trimmed at Q25 with fastp, clones called with MiXCR, in-frame beta chains kept. Identical CDR3 proteins give one entry, which carries the most common genes and DNA. The sample table holds 75,000 to 95,000 distinct CDR3 sequences, of which 15% to 20% were seen once. 15% to 19% of the sample is held by the ten biggest clonotypes. Sequencing was done on a sample of PBMCs. These receptors all come from a woman aged 35 to 49 in good health.

The gene calls are TRBV20-1 and TRBJ2-3; 10 bases map to TRBD2. The CDR3 spans 16 residues. Germline values: CDR1 DFQATT, CDR2 SNEGSKA (reference sequence). V was clipped by 0 bases and J by 2 bases; unmatched bases: 5. CDR3 sequence: CSARDSLAGDTDTQYF. The CDR3 DNA follows: TGCAGTGCTAGAGATAGTCTAGCGGGGGACACAGATACGCAGTATTTT.

This clonotype is labeled medium-sized (0.01 to 0.1%). The chain has TRBV7-9 and TRBJ2-7, with TRBD2 as a possible D gene (5 bases). This CDR3 is 13 amino acids long. Trimming pared 1 base from V and 6 bases from J, leaving 10 bases between. Germline-derived CDR1 and CDR2 are SEHNR and FQNEAQ (reference sequence). The CDR3 bases are TGTGCCAGCAGCTTAGGATGGGAGAGCGAGCAGTACTTC. Its protein product is CASSLGWESEQYF. The variable domain in full, completed from reference TRBV7-9 and TRBJ2-7, reads DTGVSQNPRHKITKRGQNVTFRCDPISEHNRLYWYRQTLGQGPEFLTYFQNEAQLEKSRLLSDRFSAERPKGSFSTLEIQRTEQGDSAMYLCASSLGWESEQYFGPGTRLTVT.

In this sample, this clonotype turned up many times. The J gene is TRBJ2-5, the V gene TRBV7-2; weak D call: TRBD2 (6 bases). CDR3 length: 13 amino acids. Germline values: CDR1 SGHTA, CDR2 FQGNSA. V lost 3 bases, J lost 3 bases, and 8 bases lay in between. CDR3 nucleotides: TGTGCCAGCAGCTTGGGGGGTGAAGAGACCCAGTACTTC. Its protein is CASSLGGEETQYF.

This clonotype was counted at least ten times. The chain employs TRBV5-6 and TRBJ1-4; the D gene is possibly TRBD1 (5 bases). Germline assignment: CDR1 SGHDT and CDR2 YYEEEE. The CDR3 loop spans 17 amino acids. Between the trimmed V and J ends, which lost 0 bases and 8 bases, there was a span of 20 bases. The CDR3 bases are TGTGCCAGCAGCTTGGCCACGAAGGGACCTCTCGGGGAAAAACTGTTTTTT. Its translation: CASSLATKGPLGEKLFF.

The chain has TRBV6-1 and TRBJ2-3, with D tentatively TRBD1 (6 bases). Germline assignment: CDR1 MNHNS and CDR2 SASEGT. The CDR3 loop spans 14 amino acids. Deletions cut 6 bases from V and 5 bases from J, with 15 bases between. The CDR3 sequence is CASSSITGLDTQYF. The CDR3 DNA reads TGTGCCAGCAGCTCTATTACAGGGTTAGATACGCAGTATTTT.